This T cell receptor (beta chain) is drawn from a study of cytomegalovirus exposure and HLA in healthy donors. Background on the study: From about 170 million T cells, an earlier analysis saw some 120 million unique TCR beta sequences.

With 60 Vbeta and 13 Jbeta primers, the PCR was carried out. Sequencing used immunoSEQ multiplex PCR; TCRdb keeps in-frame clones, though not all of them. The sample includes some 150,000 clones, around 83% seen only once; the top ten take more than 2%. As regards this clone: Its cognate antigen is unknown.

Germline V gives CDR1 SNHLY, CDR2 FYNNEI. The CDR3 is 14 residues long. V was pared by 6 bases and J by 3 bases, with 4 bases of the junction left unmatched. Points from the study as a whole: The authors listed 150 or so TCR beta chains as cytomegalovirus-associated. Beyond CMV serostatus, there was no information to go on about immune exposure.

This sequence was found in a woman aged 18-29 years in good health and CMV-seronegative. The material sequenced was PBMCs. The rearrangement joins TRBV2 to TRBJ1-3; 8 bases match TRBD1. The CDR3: CASSSTGVGNTIYF. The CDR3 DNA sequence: TGTGCCAGCAGCTCGACAGGGGTTGGAAACACCATATATTTT.